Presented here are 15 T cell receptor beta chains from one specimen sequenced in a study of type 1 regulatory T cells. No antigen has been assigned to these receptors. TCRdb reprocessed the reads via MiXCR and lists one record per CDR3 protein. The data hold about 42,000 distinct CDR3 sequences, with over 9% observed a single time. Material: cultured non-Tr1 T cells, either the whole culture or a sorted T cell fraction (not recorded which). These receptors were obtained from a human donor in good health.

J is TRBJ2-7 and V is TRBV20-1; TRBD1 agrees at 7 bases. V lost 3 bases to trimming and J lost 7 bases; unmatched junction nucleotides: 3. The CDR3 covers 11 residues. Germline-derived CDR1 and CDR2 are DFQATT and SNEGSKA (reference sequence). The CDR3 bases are TGCAGTGCTAGTCCGGGACAGGAGCAGTACTTC. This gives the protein CSASPGQEQYF.

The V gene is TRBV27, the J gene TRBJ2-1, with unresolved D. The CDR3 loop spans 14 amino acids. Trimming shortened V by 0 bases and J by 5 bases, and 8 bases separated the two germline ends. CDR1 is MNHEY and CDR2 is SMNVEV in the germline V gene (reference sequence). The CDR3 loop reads CASSLSRPHNEQFF. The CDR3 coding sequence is TGTGCCAGCAGTTTATCCCGGCCCCACAATGAGCAGTTCTTC.

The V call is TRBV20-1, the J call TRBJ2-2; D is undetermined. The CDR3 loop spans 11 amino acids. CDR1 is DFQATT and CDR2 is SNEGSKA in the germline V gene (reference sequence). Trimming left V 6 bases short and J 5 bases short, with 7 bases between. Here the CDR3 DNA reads TGCAGTGCGACTCGGACCGGGGAGCTGTTTTTT. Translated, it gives CSATRTGELFF.

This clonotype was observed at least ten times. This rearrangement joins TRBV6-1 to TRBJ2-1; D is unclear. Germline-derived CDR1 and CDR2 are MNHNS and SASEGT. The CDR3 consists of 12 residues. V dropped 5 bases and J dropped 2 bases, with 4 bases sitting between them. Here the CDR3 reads CASSYTYNEQFF. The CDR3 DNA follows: TGTGCCAGCAGTTACACCTACAATGAGCAGTTCTTC.

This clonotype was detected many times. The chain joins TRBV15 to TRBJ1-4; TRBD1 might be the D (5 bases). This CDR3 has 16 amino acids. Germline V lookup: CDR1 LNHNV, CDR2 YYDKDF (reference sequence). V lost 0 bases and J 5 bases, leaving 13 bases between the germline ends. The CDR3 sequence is CATSRDAGAGNEKLFF. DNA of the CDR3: TGTGCCACCAGCAGAGATGCGGGAGCAGGGAATGAAAAACTGTTTTTT.

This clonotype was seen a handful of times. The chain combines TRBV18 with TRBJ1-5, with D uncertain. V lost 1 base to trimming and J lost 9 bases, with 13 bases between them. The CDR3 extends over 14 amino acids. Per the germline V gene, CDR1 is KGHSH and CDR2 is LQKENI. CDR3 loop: CASSPRNDLVPQHF. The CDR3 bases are TGTGCCAGCTCACCACGTAACGATTTGGTGCCCCAGCATTTT. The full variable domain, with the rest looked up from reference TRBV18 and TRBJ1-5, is NAGVMQNPRHLVRRRGQEARLRCSPMKGHSHVYWYRQLPEEGLKFMVYLQKENIIDESGMPKERFSAEFPKEGPSILRIQQVVRGDSAAYFCASSPRNDLVPQHFGDGTRLSIL.

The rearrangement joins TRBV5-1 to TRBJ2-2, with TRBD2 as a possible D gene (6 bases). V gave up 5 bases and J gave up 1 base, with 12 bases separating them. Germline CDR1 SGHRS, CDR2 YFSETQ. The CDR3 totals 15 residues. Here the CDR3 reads CASSLGRGNTGELFF. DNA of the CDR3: TGCGCCAGCAGTCTTGGGCGGGGGAACACCGGGGAGCTGTTTTTT.

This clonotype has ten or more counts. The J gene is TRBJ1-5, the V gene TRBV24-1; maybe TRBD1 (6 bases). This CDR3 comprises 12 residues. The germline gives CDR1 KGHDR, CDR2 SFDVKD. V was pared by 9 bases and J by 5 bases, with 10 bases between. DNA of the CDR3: TGTGCCACCGGACAGTCAGATCAGCCCCAGCATTTT. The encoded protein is CATGQSDQPQHF.

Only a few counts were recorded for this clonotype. CDR3 protein: CASSIKMNTEAFF. The CDR3 DNA sequence: TGTGCCAGTAGTATAAAAATGAACACTGAAGCTTTCTTT. The rearrangement links TRBV19 to TRBJ1-1; D unclear. This CDR3 is built from 13 residues. Germline V gene data show CDR1 as LNHDA and CDR2 as SQIVND (reference sequence). The ends were cut back, 2 bases at V and 0 bases at J, with 4 bases in the middle.

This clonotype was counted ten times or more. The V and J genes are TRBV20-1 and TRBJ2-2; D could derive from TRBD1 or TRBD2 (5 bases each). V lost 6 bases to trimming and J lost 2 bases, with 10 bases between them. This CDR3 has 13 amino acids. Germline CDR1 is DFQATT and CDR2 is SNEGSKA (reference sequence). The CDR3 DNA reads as TGCAGTGCCGGGGCCCTCAACACCGGGGAGCTGTTTTTT. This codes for CSAGALNTGELFF.

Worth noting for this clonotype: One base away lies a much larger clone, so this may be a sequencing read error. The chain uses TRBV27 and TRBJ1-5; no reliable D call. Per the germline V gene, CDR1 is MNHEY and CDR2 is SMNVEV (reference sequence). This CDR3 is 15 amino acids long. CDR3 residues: CTSSSGVYSNQPQHF. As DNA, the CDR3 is TGTACCAGCAGTTCGGGAGTCTATAGCAATCAGCCCCAGCATTTT.

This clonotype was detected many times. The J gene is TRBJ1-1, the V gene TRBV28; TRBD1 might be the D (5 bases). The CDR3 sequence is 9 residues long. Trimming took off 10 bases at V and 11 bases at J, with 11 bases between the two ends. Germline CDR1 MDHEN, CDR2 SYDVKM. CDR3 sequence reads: CATGPSAFF. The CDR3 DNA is TGTGCCACAGGGCCCAGCGCTTTCTTT.

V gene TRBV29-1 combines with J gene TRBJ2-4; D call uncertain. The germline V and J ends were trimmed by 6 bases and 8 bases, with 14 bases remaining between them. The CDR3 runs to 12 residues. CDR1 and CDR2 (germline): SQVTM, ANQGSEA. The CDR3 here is CSVRIPTDIQYF. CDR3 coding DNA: TGCAGCGTACGAATACCGACGGACATTCAGTACTTC.

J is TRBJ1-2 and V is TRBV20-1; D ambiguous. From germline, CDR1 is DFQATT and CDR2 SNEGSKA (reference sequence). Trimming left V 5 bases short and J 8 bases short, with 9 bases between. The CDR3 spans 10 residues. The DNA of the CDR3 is TGCAGTGCTTTCAAGTACGGCTACACCTTC. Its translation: CSAFKYGYTF.

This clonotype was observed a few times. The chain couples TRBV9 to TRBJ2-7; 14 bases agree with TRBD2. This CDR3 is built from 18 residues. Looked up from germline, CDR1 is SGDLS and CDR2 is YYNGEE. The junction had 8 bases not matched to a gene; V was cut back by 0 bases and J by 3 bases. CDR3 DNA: TGTGCCAGCAGCGTAGGAGGGACTAGCGGGAGTTTAATCTACGAGCAGTACTTC. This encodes CASSVGGTSGSLIYEQYF. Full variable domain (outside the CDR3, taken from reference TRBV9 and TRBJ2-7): DSGVTQTPKHLITATGQRVTLRCSPRSGDLSVYWYQQSLDQGLQFLIQYYNGEERAKGNILERFSAQQFPDLHSELNLSSLELGDSALYFCASSVGGTSGSLIYEQYFGPGTRLTVT.